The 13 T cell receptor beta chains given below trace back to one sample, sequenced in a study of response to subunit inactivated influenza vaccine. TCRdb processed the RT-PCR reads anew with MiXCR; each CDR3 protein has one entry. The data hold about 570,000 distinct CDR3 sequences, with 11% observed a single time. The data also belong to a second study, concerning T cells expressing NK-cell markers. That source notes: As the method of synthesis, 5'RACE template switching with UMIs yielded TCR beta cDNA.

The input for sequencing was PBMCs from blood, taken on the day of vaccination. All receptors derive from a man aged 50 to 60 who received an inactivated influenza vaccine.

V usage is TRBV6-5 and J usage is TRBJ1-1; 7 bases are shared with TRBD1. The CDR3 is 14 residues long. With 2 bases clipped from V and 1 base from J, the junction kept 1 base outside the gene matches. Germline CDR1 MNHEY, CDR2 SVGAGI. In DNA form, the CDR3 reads TGTGCCAGCAGTTACGGGGACAGGAACACTGAAGCTTTCTTT. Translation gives CASSYGDRNTEAFF.

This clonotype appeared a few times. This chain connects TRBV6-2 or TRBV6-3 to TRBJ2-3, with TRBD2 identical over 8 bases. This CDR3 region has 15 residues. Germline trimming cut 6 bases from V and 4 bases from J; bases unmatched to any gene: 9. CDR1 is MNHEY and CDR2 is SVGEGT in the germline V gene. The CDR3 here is CASSPGGAVADTQYF. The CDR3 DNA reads TGTGCCAGCAGCCCCGGGGGGGCCGTGGCAGATACGCAGTATTTT.

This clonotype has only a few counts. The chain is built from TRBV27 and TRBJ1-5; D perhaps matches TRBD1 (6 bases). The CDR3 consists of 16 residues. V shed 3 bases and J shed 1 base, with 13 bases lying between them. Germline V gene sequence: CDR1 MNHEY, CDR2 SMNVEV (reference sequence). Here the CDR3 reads CASSLGTGASNQPQHF. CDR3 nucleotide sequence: TGTGCCAGCAGTTTGGGGACGGGGGCAAGCAATCAGCCCCAGCATTTT.

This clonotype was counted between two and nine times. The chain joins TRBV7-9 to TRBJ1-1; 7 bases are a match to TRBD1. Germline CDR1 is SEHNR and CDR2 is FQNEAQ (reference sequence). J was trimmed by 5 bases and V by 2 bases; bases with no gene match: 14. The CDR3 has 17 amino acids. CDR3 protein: CASSLRVIDRDRTEAFF. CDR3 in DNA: TGTGCCAGCAGCTTACGGGTGATTGACAGGGATCGGACTGAAGCTTTCTTT.

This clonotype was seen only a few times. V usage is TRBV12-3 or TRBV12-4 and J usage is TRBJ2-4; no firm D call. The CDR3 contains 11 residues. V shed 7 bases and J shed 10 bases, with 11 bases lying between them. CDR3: CASTLGLIQYF. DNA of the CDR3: TGTGCCAGCACTCTGGGCCTTATTCAGTACTTC.

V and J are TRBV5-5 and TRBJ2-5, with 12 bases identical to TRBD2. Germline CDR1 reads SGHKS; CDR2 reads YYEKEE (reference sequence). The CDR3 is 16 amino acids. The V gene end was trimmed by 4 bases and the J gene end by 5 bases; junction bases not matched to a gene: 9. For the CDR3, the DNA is TGTGCCAGCAGCGGGTGGACTAGCGGGGCACCCGAGACCCAGTACTTC. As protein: CASSGWTSGAPETQYF.

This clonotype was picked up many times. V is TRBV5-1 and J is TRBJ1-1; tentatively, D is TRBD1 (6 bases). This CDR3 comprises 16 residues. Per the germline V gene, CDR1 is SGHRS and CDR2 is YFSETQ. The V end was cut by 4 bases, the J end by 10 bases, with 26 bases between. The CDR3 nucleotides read TGCGCCAGCAGCCACACAACAGGGTTCAAAGAAATTGTAGCTTTCTTT. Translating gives CASSHTTGFKEIVAFF. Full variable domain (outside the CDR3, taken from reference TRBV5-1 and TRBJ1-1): KAGVTQTPRYLIKTRGQQVTLSCSPISGHRSVSWYQQTPGQGLQFLFEYFSETQRNKGNFPGRFSGRQFSNSRSEMNVSTLELGDSALYLCASSHTTGFKEIVAFFGQGTRLTVV.

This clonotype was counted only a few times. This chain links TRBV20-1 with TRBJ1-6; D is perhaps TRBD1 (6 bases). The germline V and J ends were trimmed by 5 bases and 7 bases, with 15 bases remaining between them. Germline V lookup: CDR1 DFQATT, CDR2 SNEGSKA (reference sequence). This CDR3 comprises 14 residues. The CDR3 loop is CSALLTGQNSPLHF. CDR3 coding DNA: TGCAGTGCTTTACTAACAGGGCAGAATTCACCCCTCCACTTT.

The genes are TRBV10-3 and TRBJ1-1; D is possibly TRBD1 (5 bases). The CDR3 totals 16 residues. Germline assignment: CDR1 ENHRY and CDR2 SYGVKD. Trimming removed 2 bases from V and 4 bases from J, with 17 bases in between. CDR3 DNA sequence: TGTGCCATCAGTGAGACATACCAGGGCCCGAGCACTGAAGCTTTCTTT. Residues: CAISETYQGPSTEAFF.

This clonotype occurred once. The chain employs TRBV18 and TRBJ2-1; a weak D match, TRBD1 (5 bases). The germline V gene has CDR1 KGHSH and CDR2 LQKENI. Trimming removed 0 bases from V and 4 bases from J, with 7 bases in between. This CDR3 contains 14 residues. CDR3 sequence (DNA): TGTGCCAGCTCACCACCGACAGTATACAATGAGCAGTTCTTC. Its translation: CASSPPTVYNEQFF.

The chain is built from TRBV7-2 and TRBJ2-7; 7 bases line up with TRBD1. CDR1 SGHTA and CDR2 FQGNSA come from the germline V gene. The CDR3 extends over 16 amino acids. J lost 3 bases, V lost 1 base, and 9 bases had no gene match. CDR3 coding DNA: TGTGCCAGCAGCTTAGATGGGACAACAGGGGTCTACGAGCAGTACTTC. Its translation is CASSLDGTTGVYEQYF.

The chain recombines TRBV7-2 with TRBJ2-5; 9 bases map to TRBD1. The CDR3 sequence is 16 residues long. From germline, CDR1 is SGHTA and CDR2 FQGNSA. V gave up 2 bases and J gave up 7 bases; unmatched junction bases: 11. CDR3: CASSLPFRDRAMTQYF. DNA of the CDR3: TGTGCCAGCAGCTTACCTTTCCGGGACAGGGCAATGACCCAGTACTTC.

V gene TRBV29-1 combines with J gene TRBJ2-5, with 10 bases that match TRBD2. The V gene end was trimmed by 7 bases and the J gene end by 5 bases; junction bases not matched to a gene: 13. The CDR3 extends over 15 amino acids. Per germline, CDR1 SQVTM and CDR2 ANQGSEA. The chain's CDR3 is CSAAPSGGAWETQYF. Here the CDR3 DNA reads TGCAGCGCGGCTCCGAGCGGGGGGGCCTGGGAGACCCAGTACTTC. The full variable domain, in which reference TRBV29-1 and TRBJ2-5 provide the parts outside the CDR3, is SAVISQKPSRDICQRGTSLTIQCQVDSQVTMMFWYRQQPGQSLTLIATANQGSEATYESGFVIDKFPISRPNLTFSTLTVSNMSPEDSSIYLCSAAPSGGAWETQYFGPGTRLLVL.